Below are 27 T cell receptor beta chains sequenced from a single sample in a study of cytomegalovirus exposure and HLA in healthy donors. Use of 60 Vbeta and 13 Jbeta primers characterized the PCR. TCRdb's table, derived via immunoSEQ multiplex PCR, lists solely in-frame clones and lacks some. This table has 110,000 to 150,000 clones, 80% appearing once. Sequences were obtained from PBMCs. The receptors derive from a man aged 25 to 40 in good health and CMV-seronegative.

Comments on this clone: At one end the junction does not follow the germline gene, possibly because of a read error. The rearrangement joins TRBV5-6 to TRBJ1-6; 8 bases agree with TRBD1. The length of the CDR3 is 15 residues. Germline CDR1 SGHDT, CDR2 YYEEEE. The CDR3 is CASSLSQGADSPLNF. For the CDR3, the DNA is TGTGCCAGCAGCTTATCCCAGGGGGCTGATTCACCCCTCAACTTT.

This chain links TRBV5-6 with TRBJ1-3; D unresolved. The CDR3 contains 14 residues. Germline V gene data show CDR1 as SGHDT and CDR2 as YYEEEE. Deletions cut 4 bases from V and 0 bases from J, with 8 bases between. The CDR3 nucleotides are TGTGCCAGCAGCCACATCAGCTCTGGAAACACCATATATTTT. Protein: CASSHISSGNTIYF.

This rearrangement joins TRBV6-1 to TRBJ1-1, with no clear D. The CDR3 consists of 14 residues. V gave up 4 bases and J gave up 0 bases, with 9 bases separating them. The germline gives CDR1 MNHNS, CDR2 SASEGT. Written as DNA, the CDR3 is TGTGCCAGCAGTGGGGCGAATATGAACACTGAAGCTTTCTTT. Its translation: CASSGANMNTEAFF.

V and J are TRBV5-1 and TRBJ1-2; 8 bases line up with TRBD1. The CDR3 totals 14 residues. Trimming cost V 3 bases and J 2 bases; bases outside gene matches: 3. Germline lookup yields CDR1 SGHRS and CDR2 YFSETQ. The CDR3 nucleotides are TGCGCCAGCAGCTACCAGGGGGCGAACTATGGCTACACCTTC. Translating gives CASSYQGANYGYTF.

This chain joins TRBV10-3 and TRBJ2-7; 8 positions match TRBD1. CDR3 length equals 15 residues. The trim removed 10 bases at V and 3 bases at J, leaving 14 bases unmatched. Germline V gene data show CDR1 as ENHRY and CDR2 as SYGVKD. This CDR3 is CATRGAGQEGYEQYF. CDR3 DNA: TGTGCCACCCGAGGTGCGGGACAGGAGGGCTACGAGCAGTACTTC.

The chain carries TRBV5-1 and TRBJ2-5, with a weak D call TRBD2 (6 bases). With 4 bases removed from V and 0 bases from J, the gap between germline ends came to 16 bases. The germline V gene encodes CDR1 SGHRS and CDR2 YFSETQ. This CDR3 region has 16 residues. CDR3 amino acids: CASSPLASEYQETQYF. DNA of the CDR3: TGCGCCAGCAGCCCCCTGGCTAGCGAGTACCAAGAGACCCAGTACTTC.

This chain links TRBV6-4 with TRBJ2-1; the match to TRBD2 covers 8 bases. This CDR3 contains 15 residues. The V gene end was trimmed by 0 bases and the J gene end by 6 bases; junction bases not matched to a gene: 4. Germline V CDR1 and CDR2: MRHNA, SNTAGT. The DNA for the CDR3 is TGTGCCAGCAGTGACTCTCCGGGAGGGATCAATGAGCAGTTCTTC. It yields the protein CASSDSPGGINEQFF.

This clone was detected ten times or more. The chain recombines TRBV28 with TRBJ2-7; TRBD1 is a possible D gene (6 bases). Per germline, CDR1 MDHEN and CDR2 SYDVKM. The CDR3 is made up of 13 amino acids. Trimming shortened V by 7 bases and J by 3 bases, and 13 bases separated the two germline ends. CDR3 loop: CASTRGNGYEQYF. The CDR3 DNA follows: TGTGCCAGCACTAGGGGGAATGGCTACGAGCAGTACTTC.

The genes are TRBV27 and TRBJ2-2; 9 bases line up with TRBD1. This CDR3 spans 16 amino acids. The ends lost 6 bases at V and 6 bases at J; junction bases unmatched: 11. CDR1 and CDR2 (germline): MNHEY, SMNVEV (reference sequence). The CDR3 DNA sequence: TGTGCCAGCAGCCCTAGGGGGACAGGGAGTGCCGGGGAGCTGTTTTTT. Translating it yields CASSPRGTGSAGELFF.

V usage is TRBV27 and J usage is TRBJ2-2, with TRBD2 as a possible D gene (6 bases). The V gene lost 6 bases and the J gene lost 5 bases, with 19 bases spanning the gap. The V gene's germline CDR1 is MNHEY and CDR2 SMNVEV (reference sequence). The CDR3 has 16 residues. This CDR3 is CASSRISSVATGELFF. In DNA form, the CDR3 reads TGTGCCAGCAGCCGGATTTCTAGCGTGGCAACCGGGGAGCTGTTTTTT.

The gene calls are TRBV6-5 and TRBJ1-5, with 11 bases aligning to TRBD1. CDR3 size: 15 residues. Germline V gene data show CDR1 as MNHEY and CDR2 as SVGAGI. The ends lost 6 bases at V and 5 bases at J; junction bases unmatched: 6. CDR3 DNA sequence: TGTGCCAGCAGACCGGGACAGGGGGTTTATCAGCCCCAGCATTTT. It encodes CASRPGQGVYQPQHF.

The CDR3 loop is CASSLRTGSSGANVLTF. CDR3 bases: TGCGCCAGCAGCTTAAGGACAGGGAGCTCTGGGGCCAACGTCCTGACTTTC. The rearrangement uses TRBV5-1 and TRBJ2-6; TRBD1 agrees at 8 bases. The length of the CDR3 is 17 residues. Germline CDR1 and CDR2: SGHRS and YFSETQ. The ends lost 2 bases at V and 0 bases at J; junction bases unmatched: 4. Combining the CDR3 with reference TRBV5-1 and TRBJ2-6 gives the whole variable domain KAGVTQTPRYLIKTRGQQVTLSCSPISGHRSVSWYQQTPGQGLQFLFEYFSETQRNKGNFPGRFSGRQFSNSRSEMNVSTLELGDSALYLCASSLRTGSSGANVLTFGAGSRLTVL.

The V and J genes are TRBV5-1 and TRBJ1-6, with 8 bases matching TRBD1. CDR1 and CDR2 (germline): SGHRS, YFSETQ. Trimming removed 4 bases from V and 9 bases from J; junction bases left unmatched: 3. This CDR3 region has 13 residues. The CDR3 reads CASSRDRSSPLHF. Here the CDR3 DNA reads TGCGCCAGCAGCCGGGACAGGTCTTCACCCCTCCACTTT.

The chain combines TRBV6-5 with TRBJ1-1; D is uncertain. Trimming took off 6 bases at V and 4 bases at J, with 18 bases between the two ends. The CDR3 covers 15 residues. Germline lookup yields CDR1 MNHEY and CDR2 SVGAGI. The CDR3 spells CASSRSTPRVTEAFF. CDR3 bases: TGTGCCAGCAGCCGCTCGACCCCCCGGGTCACTGAAGCTTTCTTT.

The chain combines TRBV7-2 with TRBJ2-2; D is perhaps TRBD2 (6 bases). Looked up from germline, CDR1 is SGHTA and CDR2 is FQGNSA. The CDR3 runs 16 residues. The V and J ends lost 1 base and 6 bases respectively, with 15 bases between them. DNA of the CDR3: TGTGCCAGCAGCTTAGATGGGCGGGAATGGGCCGGGGAGCTGTTTTTT. As protein: CASSLDGREWAGELFF.

J is TRBJ2-1 and V is TRBV6-5; 8 positions match TRBD2. This CDR3 is built from 15 residues. Trimming at V came to 5 bases and at J to 3 bases, leaving 6 bases not matched to a gene. CDR1 and CDR2 from the germline V gene are MNHEY and SVGAGI. CDR3 coding DNA: TGTGCCAGCAGTCAGTCGGGGGGGAACTACAATGAGCAGTTCTTC. As protein: CASSQSGGNYNEQFF.

This sequence joins TRBV2 and TRBJ1-5, with a possible D match to TRBD1 (6 bases). CDR1 and CDR2 from the germline V gene are SNHLY and FYNNEI. The CDR3 sequence is 17 residues long. The ends were cut back, 4 bases at V and 4 bases at J, with 20 bases in the middle. The DNA for the CDR3 is TGTGCCAGCAGTGTAGCCCCCGGACAGTTTCGAAATCAGCCCCAGCATTTT. Protein product: CASSVAPGQFRNQPQHF.

This chain links TRBV13 with TRBJ1-2, with TRBD1 matching 11 bases. CDR1 and CDR2 (germline): PRHDT, FYEKMQ (reference sequence). The trim removed 5 bases at V and 7 bases at J, leaving 6 bases unmatched. This CDR3 comprises 14 residues. The DNA of the CDR3 is TGTGCCAGCAGCCTCGGACAGGGGGCGATTGGCTACACCTTC. Translated, it gives CASSLGQGAIGYTF. The full variable domain, in which reference TRBV13 and TRBJ1-2 provide the parts outside the CDR3, is AAGVIQSPRHLIKEKRETATLKCYPIPRHDTVYWYQQGPGQDPQFLISFYEKMQSDKGSIPDRFSAQQFSDYHSELNMSSLELGDSALYFCASSLGQGAIGYTFGSGTRLTVV.

The chain carries TRBV7-9 and TRBJ2-7; 12 bases are a match to TRBD1. The CDR3 is 15 residues long. Germline values: CDR1 SEHNR, CDR2 FQNEAQ (reference sequence). The trim removed 1 base at V and 6 bases at J, leaving 4 bases unmatched. The CDR3 loop reads CASSLGGQGAGEQYF. Here the CDR3 DNA reads TGTGCCAGCAGCTTAGGGGGACAGGGGGCCGGCGAGCAGTACTTC.

V is TRBV5-1 and J is TRBJ2-3, with 11 bases fitting TRBD2. Per germline, CDR1 SGHRS and CDR2 YFSETQ. The CDR3 is made up of 16 amino acids. V trimming: 3 bases; J trimming: 1 base; junction bases outside the gene matches: 4. DNA for the CDR3: TGCGCCAGCAGCTCACTACTAGCGGGAGGCACAGATACGCAGTATTTT. This sequence encodes CASSSLLAGGTDTQYF.

Details on this clone: This CDR3 fails to terminate in the conserved phenylalanine or tryptophan, so it likely reflects a read error. V and J are TRBV5-1 and TRBJ2-7; a possible D gene is TRBD2 (5 bases). There are 13 residues in the CDR3. Between the trimmed V and J ends, which lost 2 bases and 2 bases, there was a span of 8 bases. Germline-derived CDR1 and CDR2 are SGHRS and YFSETQ. The DNA for the CDR3 is TGCGCCAGCAGCTTTCCGGGAACCTACGAGCAGTACCTC. Protein: CASSFPGTYEQYL.

Remarks on this clone: The junction shows a germline mismatch at one end, possibly a read error. The V and J genes are TRBV5-1 and TRBJ2-7, with 9 bases matching TRBD1. CDR1 SGHRS and CDR2 YFSETQ come from the germline V gene. The length of the CDR3 is 14 residues. The CDR3 nucleotides are TGCGCCAGCAGCTCCCTTGGGACAGGGTCCGCCGTTAACTTC. Amino acids: CASSSLGTGSAVNF.

This rearrangement joins TRBV15 to TRBJ1-4; perhaps TRBD1 as D (5 bases). Trimming took 1 base from V and 5 from J, leaving 14 bases between them. This CDR3 is built from 16 residues. Germline loops: CDR1 LNHNV, CDR2 YYDKDF (reference sequence). The CDR3 spells CATSRVFGAGNEKLFF. CDR3 sequence (DNA): TGTGCCACCAGCAGAGTTTTTGGCGCAGGGAATGAAAAACTGTTTTTT.

This sequence joins TRBV28 and TRBJ1-5; 9 bases are a match to TRBD1. The germline V gene has CDR1 MDHEN and CDR2 SYDVKM. The V and J ends lost 7 bases and 1 base, in that order; junction bases with no gene match: 8. The CDR3 loop spans 16 amino acids. The CDR3 DNA is TGTGCCAGCACCCCGACAGGGGGAAGGAGCAATCAGCCCCAGCATTTT. Its translation: CASTPTGGRSNQPQHF.

J is TRBJ2-3 and V is TRBV5-1; perhaps TRBD1 as D (6 bases). Germline V CDR1 and CDR2: SGHRS, YFSETQ. CDR3 length: 13 amino acids. Trimming left V 3 bases short and J 3 bases short, with 8 bases between. This CDR3 is CASSWGQTDTQYF. For the CDR3, the DNA is TGCGCCAGCAGCTGGGGACAAACAGATACGCAGTATTTT.

The rearrangement uses TRBV21-1 and TRBJ2-1; the table's D call of TRBD1 was not tested on the DNA. TRBV21-1 has pseudogene status. The CDR3 totals 15 residues. The CDR3 DNA sequence: TGTGCCAGCAGCAAACAACAGGGGTCCTACAATGAGCAGTTCTTC. Translated, it gives CASSKQQGSYNEQFF.

This clone was recorded a few times. The gene calls are TRBV10-3 and TRBJ2-1, with 9 bases aligning to TRBD2. Trimming cost V 4 bases and J 1 base; bases outside gene matches: 5. The CDR3 is 16 amino acids. CDR1 is ENHRY, CDR2 SYGVKD, per germline. In DNA, the CDR3 is TGTGCCATCAGTGCCCCTAGCGGGATGTCCTACAATGAGCAGTTCTTC. It codes for CAISAPSGMSYNEQFF.